This T cell receptor beta chain comes out of a study of naive and memory T cell subsets. Study-wide points: In naive cells, over 95% of TCR sequences were seen only once. Expression changes during T cell differentiation may affect RNA-based TCR counts.

Cells stained for CD3, CD4, CD8, CD45RA and CD27 were sorted into four subsets. The table lists this clonotype with a few counts. What it recognizes is unknown. Two oligonucleotides, mixed equimolar, formed the beta constant-region primer covering TRBC1 and TRBC2. Ligation attached a single-stranded oligonucleotide with a 12-nucleotide UMI and the SP2 primer to the cDNA 3' end. One entry per CDR3 protein, called by TCRdb with MiXCR from the UMI-ligation and nested PCR reads. The data show about 80,000 distinct CDR3 sequences, with 10% to 15% seen just once and about 0.9% held by the top ten. The sequencing input was central memory CD4+ T cells from blood. The TCR originated in a human donor in good health.

The CDR3: CSVKPGTGGQETQYF. The CDR3 DNA reads TGCAGTGTCAAACCTGGGACAGGGGGACAAGAGACCCAGTACTTC. The rearrangement links TRBV20-1 to TRBJ2-5; 11 bases fit TRBD1. Germline V gene data show CDR1 as DFQATT and CDR2 as SNEGSKA (reference sequence). CDR3 length equals 15 residues. Germline trimming cut 7 bases from V and 2 bases from J; bases unmatched to any gene: 9.